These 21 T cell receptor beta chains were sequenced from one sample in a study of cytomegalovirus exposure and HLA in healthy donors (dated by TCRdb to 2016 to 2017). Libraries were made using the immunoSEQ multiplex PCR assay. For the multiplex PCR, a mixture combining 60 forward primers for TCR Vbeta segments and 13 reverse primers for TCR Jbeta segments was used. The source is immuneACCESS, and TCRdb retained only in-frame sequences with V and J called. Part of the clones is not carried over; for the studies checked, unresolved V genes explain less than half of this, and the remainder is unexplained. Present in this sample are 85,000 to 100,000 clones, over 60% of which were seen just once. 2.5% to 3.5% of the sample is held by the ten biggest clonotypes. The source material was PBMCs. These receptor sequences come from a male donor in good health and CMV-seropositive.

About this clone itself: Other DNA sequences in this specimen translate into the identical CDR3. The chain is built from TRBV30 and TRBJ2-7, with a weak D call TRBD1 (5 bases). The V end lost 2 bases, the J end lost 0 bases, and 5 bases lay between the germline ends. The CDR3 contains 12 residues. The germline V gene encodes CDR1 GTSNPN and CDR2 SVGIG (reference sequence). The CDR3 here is CAWSRGSYEQYF. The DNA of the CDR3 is TGTGCCTGGAGTAGGGGCTCCTACGAGCAGTACTTC.

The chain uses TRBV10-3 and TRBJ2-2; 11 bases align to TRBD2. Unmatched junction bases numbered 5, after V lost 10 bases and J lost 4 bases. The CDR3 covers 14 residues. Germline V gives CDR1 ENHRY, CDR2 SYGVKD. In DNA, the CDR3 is TGTGCCACCCTGACTAGCGGGGCCACCGGGGAGCTGTTTTTT. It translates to CATLTSGATGELFF.

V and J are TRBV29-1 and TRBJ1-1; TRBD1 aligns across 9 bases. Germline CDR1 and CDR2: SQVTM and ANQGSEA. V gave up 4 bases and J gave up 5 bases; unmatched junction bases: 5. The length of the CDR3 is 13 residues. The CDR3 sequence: CSVGGDRVTEAFF. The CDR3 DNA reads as TGCAGCGTTGGAGGGGACAGGGTAACTGAAGCTTTCTTT.

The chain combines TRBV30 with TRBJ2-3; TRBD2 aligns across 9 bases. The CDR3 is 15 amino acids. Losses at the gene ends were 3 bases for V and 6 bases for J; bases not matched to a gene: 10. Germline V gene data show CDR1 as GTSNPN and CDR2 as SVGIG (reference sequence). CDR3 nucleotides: TGTGCCTGGAGCGAGGAAGCGGGGGGCGGCGATACGCAGTATTTT. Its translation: CAWSEEAGGGDTQYF.

As DNA, the CDR3 is TGTGCCAGCTCACCAAGCCCAGGAAGCTACGAGCAGTACTTC. This translates into CASSPSPGSYEQYF. The chain has TRBV18 and TRBJ2-7; D remains ambiguous. This CDR3 is 14 amino acids long. The germline gives CDR1 KGHSH, CDR2 LQKENI. With 2 bases removed from V and 3 bases from J, the gap between germline ends came to 11 bases.

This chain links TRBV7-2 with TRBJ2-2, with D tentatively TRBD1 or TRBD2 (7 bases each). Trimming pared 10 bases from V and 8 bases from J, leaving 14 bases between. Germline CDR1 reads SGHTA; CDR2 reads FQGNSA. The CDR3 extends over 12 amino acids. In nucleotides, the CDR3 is TGTGCCACCAGGGGGGGGATAGGGGAGCTGTTTTTT. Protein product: CATRGGIGELFF.

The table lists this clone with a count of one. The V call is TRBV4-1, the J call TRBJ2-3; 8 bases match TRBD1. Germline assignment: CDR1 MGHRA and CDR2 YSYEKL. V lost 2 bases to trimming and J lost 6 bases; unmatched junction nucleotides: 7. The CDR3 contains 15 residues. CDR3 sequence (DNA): TGCGCCAGCAGCCAAAGGACAGGGACGTCGGATACGCAGTATTTT. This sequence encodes CASSQRTGTSDTQYF.

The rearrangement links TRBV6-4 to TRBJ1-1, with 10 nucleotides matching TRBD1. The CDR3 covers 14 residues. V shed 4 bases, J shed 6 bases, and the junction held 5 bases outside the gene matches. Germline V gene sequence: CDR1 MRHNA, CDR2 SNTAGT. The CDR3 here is CASSGGDRGAEAFF. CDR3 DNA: TGTGCCAGCAGTGGGGGGGACAGGGGTGCTGAAGCTTTCTTT.

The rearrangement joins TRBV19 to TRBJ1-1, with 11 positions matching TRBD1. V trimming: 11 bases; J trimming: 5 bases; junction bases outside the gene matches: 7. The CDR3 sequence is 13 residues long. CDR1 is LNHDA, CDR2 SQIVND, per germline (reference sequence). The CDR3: CAAEGQGVTEAFF. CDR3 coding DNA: TGTGCCGCCGAGGGACAGGGGGTTACTGAAGCTTTCTTT.

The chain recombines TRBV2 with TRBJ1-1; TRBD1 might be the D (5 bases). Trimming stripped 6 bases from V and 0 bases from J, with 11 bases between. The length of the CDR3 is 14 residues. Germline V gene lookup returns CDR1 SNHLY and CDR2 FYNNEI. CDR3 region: CASSKTEMNTEAFF. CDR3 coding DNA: TGTGCCAGCAGCAAGACAGAGATGAACACTGAAGCTTTCTTT. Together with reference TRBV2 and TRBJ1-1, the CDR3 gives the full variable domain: EPEVTQTPSHQVTQMGQEVILRCVPISNHLYFYWYRQILGQKVEFLVSFYNNEISEKSEIFDDQFSVERPDGSNFTLKIRSTKLEDSAMYFCASSKTEMNTEAFFGQGTRLTVV.

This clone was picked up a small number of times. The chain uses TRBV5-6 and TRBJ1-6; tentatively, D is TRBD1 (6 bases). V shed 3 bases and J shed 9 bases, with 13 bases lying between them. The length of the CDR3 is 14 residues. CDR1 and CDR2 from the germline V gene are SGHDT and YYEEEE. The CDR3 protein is CASSWNRVGSPLHF. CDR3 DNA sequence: TGTGCCAGCAGCTGGAACAGGGTGGGTTCACCCCTCCACTTT. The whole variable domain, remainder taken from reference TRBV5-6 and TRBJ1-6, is DAGVTQSPTHLIKTRGQQVTLRCSPKSGHDTVSWYQQALGQGPQFIFQYYEEEERQRGNFPDRFSGHQFPNYSSELNVNALLLGDSALYLCASSWNRVGSPLHFGNGTRLTVT.

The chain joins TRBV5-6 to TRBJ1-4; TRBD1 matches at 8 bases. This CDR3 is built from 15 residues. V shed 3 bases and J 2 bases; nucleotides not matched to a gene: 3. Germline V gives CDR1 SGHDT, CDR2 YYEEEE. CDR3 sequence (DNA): TGTGCCAGCAGCTCTCAGGGGGCGACTAATGAAAAACTGTTTTTT. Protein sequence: CASSSQGATNEKLFF.

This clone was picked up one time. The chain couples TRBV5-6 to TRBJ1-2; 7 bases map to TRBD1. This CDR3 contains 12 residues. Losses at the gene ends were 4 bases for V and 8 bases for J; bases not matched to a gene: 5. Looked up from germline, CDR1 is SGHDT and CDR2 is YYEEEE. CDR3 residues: CASSTGQPGYTF. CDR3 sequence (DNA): TGTGCCAGCAGCACGGGACAGCCGGGCTACACCTTC.

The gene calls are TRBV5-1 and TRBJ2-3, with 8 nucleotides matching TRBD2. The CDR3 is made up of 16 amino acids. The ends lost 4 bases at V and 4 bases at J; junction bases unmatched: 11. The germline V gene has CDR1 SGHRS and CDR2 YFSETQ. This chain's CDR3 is CASSLSGTRGADTQYF. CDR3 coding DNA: TGCGCCAGCAGCCTTTCCGGGACTAGAGGAGCAGATACGCAGTATTTT.

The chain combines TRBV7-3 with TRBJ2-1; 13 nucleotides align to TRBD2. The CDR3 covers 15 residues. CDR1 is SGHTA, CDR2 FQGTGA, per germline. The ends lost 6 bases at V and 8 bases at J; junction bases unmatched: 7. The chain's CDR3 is CASRTGTSGVDEQFF. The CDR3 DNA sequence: TGTGCCAGCAGGACCGGGACTAGCGGGGTAGATGAGCAGTTCTTC. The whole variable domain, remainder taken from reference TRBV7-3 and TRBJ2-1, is GAGVSQTPSNKVTEKGKYVELRCDPISGHTALYWYRQSLGQGPEFLIYFQGTGAADDSGLPNDRFFAVRPEGSVSTLKIQRTERGDSAVYLCASRTGTSGVDEQFFGPGTRLTVL.

The CDR3 nucleotides read TGTGCCAGCCGGGACAGGAATAATTCACCCCTCCACTTT. Its translation is CASRDRNNSPLHF. The chain combines TRBV6-5 with TRBJ1-6; TRBD1 aligns across 8 bases. Trimming removed 8 bases from V and 5 bases from J; junction bases left unmatched: 2. This CDR3 spans 13 amino acids. The V gene's germline CDR1 is MNHEY and CDR2 SVGAGI.

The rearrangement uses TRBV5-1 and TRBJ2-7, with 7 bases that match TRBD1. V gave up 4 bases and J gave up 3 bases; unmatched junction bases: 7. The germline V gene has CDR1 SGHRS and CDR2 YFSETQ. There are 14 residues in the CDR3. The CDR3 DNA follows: TGCGCCAGCAGCATACCTGGGACAGTCTACGAGCAGTACTTC. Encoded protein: CASSIPGTVYEQYF.

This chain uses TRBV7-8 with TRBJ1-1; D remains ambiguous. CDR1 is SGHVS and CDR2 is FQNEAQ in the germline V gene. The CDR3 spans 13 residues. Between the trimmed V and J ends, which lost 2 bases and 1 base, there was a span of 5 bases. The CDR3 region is CASSLFQNTEAFF. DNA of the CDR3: TGTGCCAGCAGCTTATTCCAGAACACTGAAGCTTTCTTT. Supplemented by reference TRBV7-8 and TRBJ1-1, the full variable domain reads GAGVSQSPRYKVAKRGQDVALRCDPISGHVSLFWYQQALGQGPEFLTYFQNEAQLDKSGLPSDRFFAERPEGSVSTLKIQRTQQEDSAVYLCASSLFQNTEAFFGQGTRLTVV.

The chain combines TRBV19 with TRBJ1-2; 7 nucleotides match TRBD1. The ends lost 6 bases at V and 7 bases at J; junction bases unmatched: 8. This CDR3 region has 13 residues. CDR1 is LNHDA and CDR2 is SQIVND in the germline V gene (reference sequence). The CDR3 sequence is CASRVTGDGGYTF. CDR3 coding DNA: TGTGCCAGTAGGGTAACAGGGGACGGTGGCTACACCTTC.

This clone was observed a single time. The CDR3 here is CASSDRGNEKLFF. The CDR3 DNA reads as TGTGCCAGCAGCGACAGGGGTAATGAAAAACTGTTTTTT. The chain links TRBV7-9 to TRBJ1-4, with 8 bases identical to TRBD1. The CDR3 is 13 residues long. CDR1 and CDR2 from the germline V gene are SEHNR and FQNEAQ (reference sequence). J was trimmed by 4 bases and V by 5 bases; bases with no gene match: 0.

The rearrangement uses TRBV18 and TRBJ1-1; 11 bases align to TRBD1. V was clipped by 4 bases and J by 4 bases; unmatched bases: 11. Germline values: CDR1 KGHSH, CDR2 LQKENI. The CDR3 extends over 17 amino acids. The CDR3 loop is CASSRTGGGIRATEAFF. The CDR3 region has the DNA TGTGCCAGCTCACGGACAGGGGGCGGAATCAGGGCCACTGAAGCTTTCTTT.